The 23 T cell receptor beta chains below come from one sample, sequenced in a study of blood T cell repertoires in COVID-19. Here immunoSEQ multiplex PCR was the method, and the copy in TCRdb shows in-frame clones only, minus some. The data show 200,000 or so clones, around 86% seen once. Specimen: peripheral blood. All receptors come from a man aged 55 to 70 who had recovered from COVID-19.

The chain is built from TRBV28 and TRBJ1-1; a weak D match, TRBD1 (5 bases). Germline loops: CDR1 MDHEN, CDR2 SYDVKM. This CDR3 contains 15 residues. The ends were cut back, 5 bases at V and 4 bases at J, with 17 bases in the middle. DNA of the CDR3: TGTGCCAGCAGTCCCGAGGAGGGGTGGGTCACTGAAGCTTTCTTT. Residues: CASSPEEGWVTEAFF.

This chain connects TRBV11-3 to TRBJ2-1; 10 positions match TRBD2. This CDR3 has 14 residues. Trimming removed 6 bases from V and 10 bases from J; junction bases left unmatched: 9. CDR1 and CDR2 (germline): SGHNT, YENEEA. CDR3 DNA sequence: TGTGCCAGCAGTTCAACTAGCGGGAATCGGGAGCAGTTCTTC. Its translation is CASSSTSGNREQFF.

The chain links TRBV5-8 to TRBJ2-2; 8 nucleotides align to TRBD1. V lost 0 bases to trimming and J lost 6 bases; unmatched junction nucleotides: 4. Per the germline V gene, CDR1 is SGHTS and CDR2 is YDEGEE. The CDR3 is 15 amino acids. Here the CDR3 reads CASSLGPDRAGELFF. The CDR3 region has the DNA TGTGCCAGCAGCTTGGGGCCGGACAGGGCCGGGGAGCTGTTTTTT.

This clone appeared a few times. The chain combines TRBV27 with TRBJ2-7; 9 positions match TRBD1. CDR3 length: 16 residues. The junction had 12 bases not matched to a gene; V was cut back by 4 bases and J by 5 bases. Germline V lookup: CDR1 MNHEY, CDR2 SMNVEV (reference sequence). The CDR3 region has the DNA TGTGCCAGCAGTTCCCTTGGGACAGGGAGGGGACACGAGCAGTACTTC. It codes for CASSSLGTGRGHEQYF.

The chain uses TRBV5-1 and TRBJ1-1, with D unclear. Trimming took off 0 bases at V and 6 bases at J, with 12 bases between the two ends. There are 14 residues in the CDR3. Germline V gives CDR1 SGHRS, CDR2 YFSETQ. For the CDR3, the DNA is TGCGCCAGCAGCTTGGGTCCGGGTAGCCCTGAAGCTTTCTTT. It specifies CASSLGPGSPEAFF. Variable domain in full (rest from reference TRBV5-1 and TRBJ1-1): KAGVTQTPRYLIKTRGQQVTLSCSPISGHRSVSWYQQTPGQGLQFLFEYFSETQRNKGNFPGRFSGRQFSNSRSEMNVSTLELGDSALYLCASSLGPGSPEAFFGQGTRLTVV.

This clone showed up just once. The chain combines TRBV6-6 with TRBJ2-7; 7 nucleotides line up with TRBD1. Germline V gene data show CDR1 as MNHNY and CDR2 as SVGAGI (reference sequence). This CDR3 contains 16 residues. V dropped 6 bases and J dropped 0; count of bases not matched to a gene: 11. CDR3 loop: CASRPGQDPHSYEQYF. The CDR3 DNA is TGTGCCAGCAGACCCGGACAGGATCCTCACTCCTACGAGCAGTACTTC.

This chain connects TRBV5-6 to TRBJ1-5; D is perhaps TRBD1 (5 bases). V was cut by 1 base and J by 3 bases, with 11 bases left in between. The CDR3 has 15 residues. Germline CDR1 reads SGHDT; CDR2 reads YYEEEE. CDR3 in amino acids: CASSLFVRDNQPQHF. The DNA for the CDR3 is TGTGCCAGCAGCTTGTTTGTCAGGGACAATCAGCCCCAGCATTTT.

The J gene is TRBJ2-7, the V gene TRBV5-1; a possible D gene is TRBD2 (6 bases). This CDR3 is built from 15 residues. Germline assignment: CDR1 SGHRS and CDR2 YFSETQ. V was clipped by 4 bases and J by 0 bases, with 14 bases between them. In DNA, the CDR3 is TGCGCCAGCAGCAACCTAGCGCGTTCCTCCTACGAGCAGTACTTC. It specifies CASSNLARSSYEQYF.

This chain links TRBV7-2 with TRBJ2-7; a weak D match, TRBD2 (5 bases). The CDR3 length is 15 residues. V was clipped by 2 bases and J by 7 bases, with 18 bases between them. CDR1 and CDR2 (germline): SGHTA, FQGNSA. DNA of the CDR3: TGTGCCAGCAGCTTAATGCTAGGCTCTTCGGGGGAGCAGTACTTC. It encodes CASSLMLGSSGEQYF.

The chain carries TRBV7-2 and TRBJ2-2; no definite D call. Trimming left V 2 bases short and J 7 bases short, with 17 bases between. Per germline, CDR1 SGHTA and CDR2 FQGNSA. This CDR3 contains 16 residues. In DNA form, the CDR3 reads TGTGCCAGCAGCTTAAGTGCACTCGGGTGGAGCGGGGAGCTGTTTTTT. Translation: CASSLSALGWSGELFF.

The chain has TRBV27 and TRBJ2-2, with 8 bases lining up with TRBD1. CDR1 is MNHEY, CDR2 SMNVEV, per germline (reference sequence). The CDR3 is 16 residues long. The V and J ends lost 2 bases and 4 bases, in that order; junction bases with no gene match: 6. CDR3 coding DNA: TGTGCCAGCAGTTTACGGGACAGGAGGGGCACCGGGGAGCTGTTTTTT. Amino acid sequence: CASSLRDRRGTGELFF.

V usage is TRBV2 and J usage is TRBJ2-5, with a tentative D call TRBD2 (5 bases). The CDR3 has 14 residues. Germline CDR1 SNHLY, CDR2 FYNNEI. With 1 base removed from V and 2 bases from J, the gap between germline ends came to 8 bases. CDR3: CASSEGGGQETQYF. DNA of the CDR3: TGTGCCAGCAGTGAAGGTGGCGGGCAAGAGACCCAGTACTTC.

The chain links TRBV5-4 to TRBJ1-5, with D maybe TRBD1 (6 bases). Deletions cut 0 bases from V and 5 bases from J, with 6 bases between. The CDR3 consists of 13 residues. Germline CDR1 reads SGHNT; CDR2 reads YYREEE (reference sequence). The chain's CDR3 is CASSLAGDQPQHF. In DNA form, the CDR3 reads TGTGCCAGCAGCTTGGCAGGGGATCAGCCCCAGCATTTT.

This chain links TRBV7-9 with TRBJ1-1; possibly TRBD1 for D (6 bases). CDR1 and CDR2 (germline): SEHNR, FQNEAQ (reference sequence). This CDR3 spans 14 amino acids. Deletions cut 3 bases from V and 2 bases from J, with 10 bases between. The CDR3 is CASSLGHSNTEAFF. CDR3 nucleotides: TGTGCCAGCAGCTTGGGACACTCCAACACTGAAGCTTTCTTT.

This chain's CDR3 is CAISESGGSFGYGYTF. CDR3 DNA sequence: TGTGCCATCAGTGAGTCTGGCGGAAGCTTTGGCTATGGCTACACCTTC. The gene calls are TRBV10-3 and TRBJ1-2; D not certain. The germline V gene encodes CDR1 ENHRY and CDR2 SYGVKD. V dropped 0 bases and J dropped 4 bases, with 15 bases sitting between them. This CDR3 is 16 amino acids long.

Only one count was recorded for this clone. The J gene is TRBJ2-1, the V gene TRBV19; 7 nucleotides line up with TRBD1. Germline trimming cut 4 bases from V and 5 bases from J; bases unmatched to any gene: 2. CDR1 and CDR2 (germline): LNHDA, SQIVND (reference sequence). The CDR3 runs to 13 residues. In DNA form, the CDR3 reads TGTGCCAGTAGTAAGGGACAGAACAATGAGCAGTTCTTC. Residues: CASSKGQNNEQFF.

The CDR3 nucleotides read TGTGCCAGCAGTTTATCCAGCGCTTTCTCCAATGAGCAGTTCTTC. It specifies CASSLSSAFSNEQFF. The rearrangement joins TRBV27 to TRBJ2-1; unclear D gene. The CDR3 length is 15 residues. CDR1 is MNHEY, CDR2 SMNVEV, per germline (reference sequence). The V end was cut by 0 bases, the J end by 6 bases, with 12 bases between.

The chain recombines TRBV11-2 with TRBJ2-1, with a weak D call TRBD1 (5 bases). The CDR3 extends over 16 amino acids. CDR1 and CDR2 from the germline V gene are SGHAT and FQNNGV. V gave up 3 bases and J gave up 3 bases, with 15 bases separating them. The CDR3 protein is CASSFLIGQGYNEQFF. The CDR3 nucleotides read TGTGCCAGCAGCTTCCTGATTGGGCAGGGCTACAATGAGCAGTTCTTC.

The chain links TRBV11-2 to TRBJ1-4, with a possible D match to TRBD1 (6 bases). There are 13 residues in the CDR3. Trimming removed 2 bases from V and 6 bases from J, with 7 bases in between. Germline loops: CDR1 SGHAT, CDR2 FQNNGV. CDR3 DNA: TGTGCCAGCAGCTTACAGGGGTATGAAAAACTGTTTTTT. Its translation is CASSLQGYEKLFF.

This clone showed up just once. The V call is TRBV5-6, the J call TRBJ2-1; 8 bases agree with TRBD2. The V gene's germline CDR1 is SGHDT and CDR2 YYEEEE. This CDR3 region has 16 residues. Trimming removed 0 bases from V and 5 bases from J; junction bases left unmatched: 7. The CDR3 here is CASSLEYGGAHNEQFF. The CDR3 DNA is TGTGCCAGCAGCTTGGAGTACGGGGGGGCGCACAATGAGCAGTTCTTC.

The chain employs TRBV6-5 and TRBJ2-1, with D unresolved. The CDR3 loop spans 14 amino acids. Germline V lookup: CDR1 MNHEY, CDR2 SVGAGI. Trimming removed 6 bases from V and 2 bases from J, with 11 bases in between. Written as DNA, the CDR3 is TGTGCCAGCAGGACGGAGCCAACCTACAATGAGCAGTTCTTC. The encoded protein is CASRTEPTYNEQFF.

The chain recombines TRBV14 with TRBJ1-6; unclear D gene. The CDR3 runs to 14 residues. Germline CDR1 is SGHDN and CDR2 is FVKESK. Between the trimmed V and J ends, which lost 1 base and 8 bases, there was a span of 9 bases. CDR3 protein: CASSQVQRDSPLHF. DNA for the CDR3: TGTGCCAGCAGCCAAGTACAGAGAGATTCACCCCTCCACTTT.

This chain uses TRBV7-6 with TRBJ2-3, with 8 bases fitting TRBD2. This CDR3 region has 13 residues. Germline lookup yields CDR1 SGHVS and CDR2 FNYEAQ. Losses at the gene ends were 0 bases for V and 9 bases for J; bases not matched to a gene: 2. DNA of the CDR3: TGTGCCAGCAGCTTAGCGGCGGGAGGAACGCAGTATTTT. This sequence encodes CASSLAAGGTQYF.